The 18 T cell receptor beta chains listed next were all sequenced from one sample in a study of blood T cell repertoires in COVID-19. Assay: immunoSEQ multiplex PCR; the TCRdb copy retains only in-frame clones and omits some. This table holds approximately 140,000 clones, about nine tenths found once. The specimen was peripheral blood. The receptor set was obtained from a human donor with COVID-19, enrolled during active disease. The donor label of this sample is uncertain.

The chain joins TRBV6-5 to TRBJ1-2; D perhaps matches TRBD1 (5 bases). This CDR3 comprises 13 residues. Germline values: CDR1 MNHEY, CDR2 SVGAGI. Trimming took off 6 bases at V and 8 bases at J, with 16 bases between the two ends. This CDR3 reads CASRREGALGYTF. The CDR3 DNA is TGTGCCAGCAGGCGGGAAGGGGCTTTGGGCTACACCTTC.

Written as DNA, the CDR3 is TGCGCCAGCAGCCAAGTGGCGAGGGAAGGTCGCGCCAAAAACATTCAGTACTTC. Translated: CASSQVAREGRAKNIQYF. The rearrangement uses TRBV4-1 and TRBJ2-4; TRBD2 might be the D (5 bases). Germline CDR1 reads MGHRA; CDR2 reads YSYEKL. Trimming left V 1 base short and J 1 base short, with 17 bases between. This CDR3 has 18 residues.

The chain has TRBV6-5 and TRBJ1-2; D possibly corresponds to TRBD1 (6 bases). Germline V gene data show CDR1 as MNHEY and CDR2 as SVGAGI. This CDR3 contains 14 residues. V shed 6 bases and J shed 5 bases, with 16 bases lying between them. The CDR3 loop reads CASRKTGSGYGYTF. The CDR3 DNA follows: TGTGCCAGCAGAAAAACAGGGAGTGGGTATGGCTACACCTTC.

V and J are TRBV6-2 or TRBV6-3 and TRBJ2-5; 12 positions match TRBD2. There are 16 residues in the CDR3. J lost 6 bases, V lost 0 bases, and 5 bases had no gene match. Germline CDR1 is MNHEY and CDR2 is SVGEGT. The DNA of the CDR3 is TGTGCCAGCAGTTACTCATTGACTAGCGGGGGTAAGACCCAGTACTTC. Its protein is CASSYSLTSGGKTQYF.

The chain has TRBV27 and TRBJ2-1; maybe TRBD1 (5 bases). Germline V lookup: CDR1 MNHEY, CDR2 SMNVEV (reference sequence). This CDR3 comprises 15 residues. Between the trimmed V and J ends, which lost 5 bases and 3 bases, there was a span of 14 bases. For the CDR3, the DNA is TGTGCCAGCAGTCGTGAAGGCAGGGTCTACAATGAGCAGTTCTTC. This codes for CASSREGRVYNEQFF.

In nucleotides, the CDR3 is TGCGCCAGCAGCTTGGGCTATACAGGGACAGACACCGGGGAGCTGTTTTTT. Translating gives CASSLGYTGTDTGELFF. The chain combines TRBV5-1 with TRBJ2-2; 7 bases agree with TRBD1. J lost 3 bases, V lost 0 bases, and 8 bases had no gene match. Germline V gene lookup returns CDR1 SGHRS and CDR2 YFSETQ. CDR3 length: 17 residues.

This rearrangement joins TRBV5-8 to TRBJ2-7, with D perhaps matching TRBD1 (5 bases). This CDR3 comprises 12 residues. The V gene's germline CDR1 is SGHTS and CDR2 YDEGEE. With 7 bases removed from V and 2 bases from J, the gap between germline ends came to 10 bases. CDR3 amino acids: CASQGFAYEQYF. The CDR3 DNA is TGTGCCAGCCAGGGTTTCGCCTACGAGCAGTACTTC.

The CDR3 region has the DNA TGTGCCAGCAGTGAATACACAGGGACGGATTCACCCCTCCACTTT. This gives the protein CASSEYTGTDSPLHF. This chain links TRBV25-1 with TRBJ1-6, with D perhaps matching TRBD1 (6 bases). CDR1 MGHDK and CDR2 SYGVNS come from the germline V gene. The CDR3 contains 15 residues. The V end was cut by 0 bases, the J end by 8 bases, with 11 bases between.

Only one count was recorded for this clone. The gene calls are TRBV2 and TRBJ1-3; the match to TRBD1 covers 8 bases. CDR3 size: 16 residues. Germline loops: CDR1 SNHLY, CDR2 FYNNEI. The V segment lost 6 bases and the J segment 2 bases; nucleotides outside the gene matches: 9. In DNA, the CDR3 is TGTGCCAGCAGCTATTGGACAGGGCTAACTGGAAACACCATATATTTT. It yields the protein CASSYWTGLTGNTIYF.

The V and J genes are TRBV10-3 and TRBJ2-7; D perhaps matches TRBD2 (5 bases). The germline V gene encodes CDR1 ENHRY and CDR2 SYGVKD. V was clipped by 4 bases and J by 2 bases, with 12 bases between them. The CDR3 has 14 amino acids. CDR3 in amino acids: CAISGIGETYEQYF. The CDR3 DNA reads TGTGCCATCAGTGGAATCGGGGAAACCTACGAGCAGTACTTC.

The genes are TRBV3-1 (or the pseudogene TRBV3-2) and TRBJ2-1; tentative D call: TRBD2 (6 bases). The germline gives CDR1 LGHDT, CDR2 YNNKEL (reference sequence). The V and J ends lost 2 bases and 3 bases respectively, with 17 bases between them. CDR3 length: 17 amino acids. The CDR3 DNA follows: TGTGCCAGCAGCCAACGAGGCTTAAAGGAGGGCTACAATGAGCAGTTCTTC. This translates into CASSQRGLKEGYNEQFF.

The rearrangement links TRBV19 to TRBJ1-5; D gene ambiguous. The germline CDR1 and CDR2 sequences are LNHDA and SQIVND (reference sequence). V was shortened by 6 bases and J by 0 bases, with 9 bases between the two germline ends. The CDR3 spans 14 residues. The CDR3 sequence: CASRGSYSNQPQHF. The CDR3, as DNA: TGTGCCAGTAGGGGGAGCTATAGCAATCAGCCCCAGCATTTT.

This clone turned up a few times. V gene TRBV11-3 combines with J gene TRBJ2-5, with 11 bases aligning to TRBD1. Germline trimming cut 5 bases from V and 5 bases from J; bases unmatched to any gene: 7. CDR3 length: 15 residues. From germline, CDR1 is SGHNT and CDR2 YENEEA. In DNA, the CDR3 is TGTGCCAGCAGCCGTCGGACAGGGGGCGATGAGACCCAGTACTTC. Its translation: CASSRRTGGDETQYF.

This chain connects TRBV6-1 to TRBJ1-6; D ambiguous. V was pared by 1 base and J by 5 bases, with 12 bases between. The CDR3 runs to 16 residues. Looked up from germline, CDR1 is MNHNS and CDR2 is SASEGT. CDR3 coding DNA: TGTGCCAGCAGTGAAGATGGTCCGAGGGATAATTCACCCCTCCACTTT. Translated: CASSEDGPRDNSPLHF.

There are a few counts of this clone. The chain has TRBV12-3 or TRBV12-4 and TRBJ1-4; maybe TRBD1 (6 bases). The CDR3 is 12 residues long. V lost 7 bases and J lost 8, with 11 bases in between. The CDR3 is CASTGGAEKLFF. CDR3 bases: TGTGCCAGCACCGGGGGGGCGGAAAAACTGTTTTTT.

The chain employs TRBV19 and TRBJ1-5; D gene unclear. Germline-derived CDR1 and CDR2 are LNHDA and SQIVND (reference sequence). The CDR3 totals 16 residues. The ends were cut back, 3 bases at V and 0 bases at J, with 12 bases in the middle. This CDR3 is CASSIFHELSNQPQHF. The CDR3 region has the DNA TGTGCCAGTAGTATTTTCCATGAGCTTAGCAATCAGCCCCAGCATTTT.

The genes are TRBV2 and TRBJ1-6; the D gene is possibly TRBD1 (5 bases). CDR3 length: 15 amino acids. The V end was cut by 3 bases, the J end by 4 bases, with 10 bases between. Per germline, CDR1 SNHLY and CDR2 FYNNEI. CDR3 region: CASSDDQGYNSPLHF. The CDR3, as DNA: TGTGCCAGCAGTGATGACCAGGGATATAATTCACCCCTCCACTTT.

The V gene is TRBV24-1, the J gene TRBJ2-1, with D possibly matching TRBD2 (5 bases). The germline gives CDR1 KGHDR, CDR2 SFDVKD. The CDR3 runs 13 residues. V was shortened by 4 bases and J by 9 bases, with 12 bases between the two germline ends. CDR3 residues: CATSDPSWGEQFF. The CDR3, as DNA: TGTGCCACCAGTGACCCTAGCTGGGGTGAGCAGTTCTTC.